Given below is one TCR beta chain in context. Its target is unknown. The source of the sample is a study of OX40 agonist ivuxolimab in advanced cancers. Overall study: Dose-escalation subjects each had hepatocellular carcinoma, melanoma, renal cell or head and neck cancer. Age averaged around 54 years (range roughly 23 to 79), and just over 80% were male.

The protocol was immunoSEQ multiplex PCR, while the TCRdb copy is restricted to in-frame clones and leaves out a portion. The sample includes 11,000 or so clones, 85% to 90% of them seen just once. V shed 5 bases and J shed 5 bases, with 15 bases lying between them. Germline lookup yields CDR1 PRHDT and CDR2 FYEKMQ (reference sequence). The CDR3 contains 14 residues. Broader study findings: More expanded clones were seen, on average, in CD8+ T cells than in CD4+. Clonal expansion was seen in CD4+ and CD8+ blood T cells by week 6 at 0.1 to 3.0 mg/kg.

The receptor was derived from an adult with an advanced solid tumor such as melanoma, head and neck, liver or kidney cancer. The input for sequencing was CD4+ or CD8+ T cells sorted from blood, taken in a trial of the OX40 agonist ivuxolimab. V usage is TRBV13 and J usage is TRBJ2-5; D is perhaps TRBD1 (5 bases). The CDR3 reads CASSVRSGSETQYF. As DNA, the CDR3 is TGTGCCAGCAGCGTACGTTCAGGGTCGGAGACCCAGTACTTC.